This section outlines one T cell receptor beta chain sequence together with its context. The V gene's germline CDR1 is MNHEY and CDR2 SVGAGI. Trimming shortened V by 7 bases and J by 12 bases, and 19 bases separated the two germline ends. The CDR3 is 12 amino acids. This sample is drawn from a study of OX40 agonist ivuxolimab in advanced cancers. TCRdb's table, derived via immunoSEQ multiplex PCR, lists solely in-frame clones and lacks some. The sample shows around 100,000 clones, around 90% of them seen only once. The chain combines TRBV6-5 with TRBJ2-7, with TRBD2 as a possible D gene (5 bases). This receptor was obtained from an adult with an advanced solid tumor such as melanoma, head and neck, liver or kidney cancer. The input for sequencing was CD4+ or CD8+ T cells sorted from blood, taken in a trial of the OX40 agonist ivuxolimab. CDR3 amino acids: CASTDGVGGRYF. CDR3 in DNA: TGTGCCAGCACCGACGGGGTTGGCGGCAGGTACTTC.